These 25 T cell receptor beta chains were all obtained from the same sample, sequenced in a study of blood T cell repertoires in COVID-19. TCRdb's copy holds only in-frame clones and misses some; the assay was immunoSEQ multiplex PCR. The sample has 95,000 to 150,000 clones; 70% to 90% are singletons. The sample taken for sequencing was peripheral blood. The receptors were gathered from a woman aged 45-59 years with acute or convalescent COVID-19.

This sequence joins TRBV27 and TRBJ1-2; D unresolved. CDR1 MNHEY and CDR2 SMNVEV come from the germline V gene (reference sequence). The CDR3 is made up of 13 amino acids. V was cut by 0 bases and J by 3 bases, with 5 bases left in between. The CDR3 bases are TGTGCCAGCAGTTTATCCGGGGACTATGGCTACACCTTC. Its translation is CASSLSGDYGYTF.

The CDR3 reads CASSLAARPAYEQYF. The CDR3 DNA follows: TGTGCCAGCAGCTTAGCGGCCCGCCCAGCCTACGAGCAGTACTTC. The chain combines TRBV7-6 with TRBJ2-7; D ambiguous. The germline gives CDR1 SGHVS, CDR2 FNYEAQ. This CDR3 spans 15 amino acids. Trimming removed 0 bases from V and 2 bases from J, with 11 bases in between.

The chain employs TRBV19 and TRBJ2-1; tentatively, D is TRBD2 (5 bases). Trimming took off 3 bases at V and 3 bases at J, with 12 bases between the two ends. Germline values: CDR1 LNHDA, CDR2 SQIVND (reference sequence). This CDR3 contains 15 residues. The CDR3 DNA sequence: TGTGCCAGTAGTATTCCCGGGGAAGGCTACAATGAGCAGTTCTTC. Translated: CASSIPGEGYNEQFF. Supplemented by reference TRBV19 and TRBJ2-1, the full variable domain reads DGGITQSPKYLFRKEGQNVTLSCEQNLNHDAMYWYRQDPGQGLRLIYYSQIVNDFQKGDIAEGYSVSREKKESFPLTVTSAQKNPTAFYLCASSIPGEGYNEQFFGPGTRLTVL.

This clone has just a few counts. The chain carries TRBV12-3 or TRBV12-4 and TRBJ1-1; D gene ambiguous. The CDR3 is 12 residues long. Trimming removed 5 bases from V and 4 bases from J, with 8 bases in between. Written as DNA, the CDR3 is TGTGCCAGCAGTGTCACCGGCACTGAAGCTTTCTTT. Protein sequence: CASSVTGTEAFF.

The CDR3 nucleotides are TGTGCAAGTAGCGGGGCAAGCACAGATACGCAGTATTTT. Its translation is CASSGASTDTQYF. This chain joins TRBV12-5 and TRBJ2-3; 8 bases match TRBD2. Per the germline V gene, CDR1 is LGHNT and CDR2 is FRNRAP. The CDR3 covers 13 residues.

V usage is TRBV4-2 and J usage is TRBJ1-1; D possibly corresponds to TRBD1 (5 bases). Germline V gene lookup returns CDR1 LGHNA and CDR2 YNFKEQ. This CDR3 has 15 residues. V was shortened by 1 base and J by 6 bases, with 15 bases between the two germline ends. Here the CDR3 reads CASSQGLRDSPEAFF. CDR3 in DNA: TGTGCCAGCAGCCAAGGCCTTAGAGACAGCCCTGAAGCTTTCTTT.

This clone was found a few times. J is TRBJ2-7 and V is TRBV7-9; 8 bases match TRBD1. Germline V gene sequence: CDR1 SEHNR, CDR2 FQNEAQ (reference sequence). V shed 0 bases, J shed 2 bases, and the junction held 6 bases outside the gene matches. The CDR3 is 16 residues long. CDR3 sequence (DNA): TGTGCCAGCAGCTTAGCCCCGGGACAGGAGACCTACGAGCAGTACTTC. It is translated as CASSLAPGQETYEQYF.

CDR3 sequence (DNA): TGTGCCTGGAGTGTACCCGGACGGAGGATCTACAATGAGCAGTTCTTC. This encodes CAWSVPGRRIYNEQFF. The chain uses TRBV30 and TRBJ2-1, with a possible D match to TRBD2 (5 bases). Looked up from germline, CDR1 is GTSNPN and CDR2 is SVGIG (reference sequence). V lost 0 bases to trimming and J lost 3 bases, with 15 bases between them. This CDR3 contains 16 residues.

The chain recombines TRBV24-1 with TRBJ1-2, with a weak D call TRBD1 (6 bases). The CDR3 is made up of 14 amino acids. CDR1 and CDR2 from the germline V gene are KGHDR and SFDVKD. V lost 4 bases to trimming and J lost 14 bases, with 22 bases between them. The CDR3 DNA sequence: TGTGCCACCAGTGACTGGACAGCTACTATGGCTAAGACCTTC. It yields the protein CATSDWTATMAKTF.

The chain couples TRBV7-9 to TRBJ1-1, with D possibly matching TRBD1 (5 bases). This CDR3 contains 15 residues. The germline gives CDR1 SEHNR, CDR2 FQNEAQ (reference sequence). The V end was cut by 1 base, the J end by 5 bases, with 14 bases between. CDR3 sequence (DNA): TGTGCCAGCAGCTTAGACCGGGGGGGTAATACTGAAGCTTTCTTT. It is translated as CASSLDRGGNTEAFF.

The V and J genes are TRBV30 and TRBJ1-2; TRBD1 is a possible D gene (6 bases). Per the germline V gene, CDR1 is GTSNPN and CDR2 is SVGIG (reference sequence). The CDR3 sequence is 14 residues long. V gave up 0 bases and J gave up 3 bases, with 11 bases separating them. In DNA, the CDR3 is TGTGCCTGGAGTGTACAGGGCGCCGACTATGGCTACACCTTC. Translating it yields CAWSVQGADYGYTF. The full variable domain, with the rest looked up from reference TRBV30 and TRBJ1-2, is SQTIHQWPATLVQPVGSPLSLECTVEGTSNPNLYWYRQAAGRGLQLLFYSVGIGQISSEVPQNLSASRPQDRQFILSSKKLLLSDSGFYLCAWSVQGADYGYTFGSGTRLTVV.

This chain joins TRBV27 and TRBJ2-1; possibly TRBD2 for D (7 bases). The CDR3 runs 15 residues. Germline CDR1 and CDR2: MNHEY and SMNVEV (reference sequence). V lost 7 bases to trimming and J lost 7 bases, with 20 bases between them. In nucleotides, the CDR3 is TGTGCCAGCACCAGACTTCGGGGGGCCGGGAATGAGCAGTTCTTC. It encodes CASTRLRGAGNEQFF.

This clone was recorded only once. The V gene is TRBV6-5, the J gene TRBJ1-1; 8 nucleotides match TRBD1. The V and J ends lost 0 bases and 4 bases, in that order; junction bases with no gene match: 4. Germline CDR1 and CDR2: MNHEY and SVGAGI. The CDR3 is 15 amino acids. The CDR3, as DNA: TGTGCCAGCAGTTACTCGACAGGGGTCGGCACTGAAGCTTTCTTT. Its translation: CASSYSTGVGTEAFF.

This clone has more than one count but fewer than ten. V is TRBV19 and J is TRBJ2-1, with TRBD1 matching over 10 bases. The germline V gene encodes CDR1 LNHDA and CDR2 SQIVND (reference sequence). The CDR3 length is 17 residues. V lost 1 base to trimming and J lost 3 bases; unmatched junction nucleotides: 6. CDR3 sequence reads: CASSIVEGQGIYNEQFF. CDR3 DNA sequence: TGTGCCAGTAGTATAGTAGAGGGACAGGGGATCTACAATGAGCAGTTCTTC.

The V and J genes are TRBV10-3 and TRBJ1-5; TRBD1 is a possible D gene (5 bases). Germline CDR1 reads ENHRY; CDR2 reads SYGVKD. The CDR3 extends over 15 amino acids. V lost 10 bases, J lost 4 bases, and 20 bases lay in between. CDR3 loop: CATEDGGLRNQPQHF. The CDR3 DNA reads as TGTGCCACCGAGGACGGGGGATTGAGGAATCAGCCCCAGCATTTT.

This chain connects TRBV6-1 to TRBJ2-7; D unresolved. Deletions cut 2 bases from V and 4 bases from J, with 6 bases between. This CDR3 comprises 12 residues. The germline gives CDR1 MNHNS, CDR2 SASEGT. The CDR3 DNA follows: TGTGCCAGCAGTGAAACTCCATACGAGCAGTACTTC. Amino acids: CASSETPYEQYF.

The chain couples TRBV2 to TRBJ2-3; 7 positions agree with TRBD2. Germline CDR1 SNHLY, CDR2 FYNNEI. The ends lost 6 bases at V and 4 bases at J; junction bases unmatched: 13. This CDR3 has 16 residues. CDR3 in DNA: TGTGCCAGCAGCTTTTTAACTAGCGCGGACGCAGATACGCAGTATTTT. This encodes CASSFLTSADADTQYF.

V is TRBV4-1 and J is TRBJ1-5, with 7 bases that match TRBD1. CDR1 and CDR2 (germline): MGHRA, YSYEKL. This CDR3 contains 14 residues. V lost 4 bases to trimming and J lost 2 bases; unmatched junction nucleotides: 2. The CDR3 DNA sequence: TGCGCCAGCAGCCTTACAGGGGGCAATCAGCCCCAGCATTTT. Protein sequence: CASSLTGGNQPQHF.

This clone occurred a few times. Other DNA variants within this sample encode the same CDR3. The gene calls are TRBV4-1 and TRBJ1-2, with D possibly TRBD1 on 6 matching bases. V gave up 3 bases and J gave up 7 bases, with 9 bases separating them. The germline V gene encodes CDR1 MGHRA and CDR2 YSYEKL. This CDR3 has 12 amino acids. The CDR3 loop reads CASSQNRVGYTF. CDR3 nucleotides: TGCGCCAGCAGCCAGAACAGGGTTGGCTACACCTTC.

The DNA for the CDR3 is TGCGCCAGCAGCCAAGATCGGGAACGCCATCACAGGGGTTCACCCCTCCACTTT. The encoded protein is CASSQDRERHHRGSPLHF. The rearrangement joins TRBV4-1 to TRBJ1-6; 7 nucleotides align to TRBD1. The V gene end was trimmed by 0 bases and the J gene end by 9 bases; junction bases not matched to a gene: 14. Looked up from germline, CDR1 is MGHRA and CDR2 is YSYEKL. CDR3 length: 18 residues.

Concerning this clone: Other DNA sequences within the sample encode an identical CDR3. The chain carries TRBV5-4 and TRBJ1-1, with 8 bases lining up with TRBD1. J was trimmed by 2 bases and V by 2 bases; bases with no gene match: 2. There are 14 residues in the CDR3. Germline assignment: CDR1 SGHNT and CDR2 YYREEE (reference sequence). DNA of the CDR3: TGTGCCAGCAGCTTAGACAGGGGAAACACTGAAGCTTTCTTT. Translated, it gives CASSLDRGNTEAFF.

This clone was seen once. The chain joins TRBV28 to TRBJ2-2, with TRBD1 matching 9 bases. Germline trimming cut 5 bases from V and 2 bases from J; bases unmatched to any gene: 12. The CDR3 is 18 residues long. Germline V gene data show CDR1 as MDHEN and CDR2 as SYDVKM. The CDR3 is CASSPTGTGTSNTGELFF. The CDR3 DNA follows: TGTGCCAGCAGTCCCACCGGGACAGGGACATCAAACACCGGGGAGCTGTTTTTT.

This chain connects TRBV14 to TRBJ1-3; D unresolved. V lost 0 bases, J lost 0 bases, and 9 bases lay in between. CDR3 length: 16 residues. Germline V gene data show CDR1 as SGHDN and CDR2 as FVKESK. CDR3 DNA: TGTGCCAGCAGCCAAGAAAATATATACTCTGGAAACACCATATATTTT. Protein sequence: CASSQENIYSGNTIYF.

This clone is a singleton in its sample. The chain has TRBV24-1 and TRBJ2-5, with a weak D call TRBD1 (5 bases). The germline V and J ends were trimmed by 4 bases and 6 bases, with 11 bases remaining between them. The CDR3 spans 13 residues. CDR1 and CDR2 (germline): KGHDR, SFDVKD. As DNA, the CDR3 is TGTGCCACCAGTGACAGCAGGGTAAAGACCCAGTACTTC. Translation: CATSDSRVKTQYF.

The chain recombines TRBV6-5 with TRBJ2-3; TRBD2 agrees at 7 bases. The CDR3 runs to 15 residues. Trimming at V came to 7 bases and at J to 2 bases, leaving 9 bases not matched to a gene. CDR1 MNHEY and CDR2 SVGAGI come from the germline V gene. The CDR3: CASKARAGNTDTQYF. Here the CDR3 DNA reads TGTGCCAGCAAAGCGAGAGCGGGGAACACAGATACGCAGTATTTT.